This T cell receptor beta chain was recovered during a study of blood T cell repertoires in COVID-19. The repertoire was sequenced with immunoSEQ multiplex PCR; TCRdb's copy has only in-frame clones and lacks some. The sample has about 94,000 clones, around 86% seen once. Trimming at V came to 2 bases and at J to 7 bases, leaving 4 bases not matched to a gene. The CDR3 sequence is 14 residues long. Germline-derived CDR1 and CDR2 are SNHLY and FYNNEI. The sample was peripheral blood. The clonotype was recovered from a woman of 80 years or more with acute or convalescent COVID-19. The chain joins TRBV2 to TRBJ1-3; 8 positions agree with TRBD1. The CDR3 nucleotides read TGTGCCAGCAGTGAACGGACAGGGAGGAACACCATATATTTT. Its protein is CASSERTGRNTIYF.